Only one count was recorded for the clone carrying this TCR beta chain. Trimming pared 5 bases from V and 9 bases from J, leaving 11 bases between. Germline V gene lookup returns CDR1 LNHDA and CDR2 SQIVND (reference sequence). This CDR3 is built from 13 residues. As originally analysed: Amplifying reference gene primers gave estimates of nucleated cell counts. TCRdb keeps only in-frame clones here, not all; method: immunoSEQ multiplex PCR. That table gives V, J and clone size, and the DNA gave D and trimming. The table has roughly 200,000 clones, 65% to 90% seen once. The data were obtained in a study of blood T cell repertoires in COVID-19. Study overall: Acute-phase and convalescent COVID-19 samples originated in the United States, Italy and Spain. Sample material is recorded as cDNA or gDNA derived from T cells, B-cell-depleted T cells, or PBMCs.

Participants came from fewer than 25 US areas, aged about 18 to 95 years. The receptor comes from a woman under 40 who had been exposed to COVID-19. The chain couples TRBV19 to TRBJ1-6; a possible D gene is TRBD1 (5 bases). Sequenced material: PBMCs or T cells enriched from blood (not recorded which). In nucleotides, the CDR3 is TGTGCCAGTAGTGGGCAGGGTGGTTCACCCCTCCACTTT. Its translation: CASSGQGGSPLHF.